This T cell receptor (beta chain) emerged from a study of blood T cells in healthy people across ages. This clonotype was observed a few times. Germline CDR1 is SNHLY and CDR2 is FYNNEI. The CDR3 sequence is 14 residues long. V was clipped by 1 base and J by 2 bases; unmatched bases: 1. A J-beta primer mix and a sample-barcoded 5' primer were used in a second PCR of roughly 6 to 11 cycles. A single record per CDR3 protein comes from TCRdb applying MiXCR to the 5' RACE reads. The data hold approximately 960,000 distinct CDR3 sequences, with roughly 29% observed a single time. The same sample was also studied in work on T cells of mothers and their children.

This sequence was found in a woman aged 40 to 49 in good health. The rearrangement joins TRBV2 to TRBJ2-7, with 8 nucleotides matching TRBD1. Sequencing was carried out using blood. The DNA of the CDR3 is TGTGCCAGCAGTGAAGACAGGGGGGCCTACGAGCAGTACTTC. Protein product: CASSEDRGAYEQYF.